A selection of T cell receptor beta chains follows, all from one sample in a study of shared clonotypes between healthy human individuals. Only in-frame clones appear in the TCRdb table, and some are missing; sequencing was by immunoSEQ multiplex PCR. Here the sample spans some 690,000 clones, 90% being singletons. Input material: memory CD8+ T cells from PBMCs. Receptors originate from a man younger than 30 in good health. Some clones in this sample may be carry-over from other donors' samples. Each CDR3 is given with its conserved first and last residue. A D gene is named only where the DNA matches it firmly. Rows may omit the clone size; those that give it use once, few, many or a size class.

D gene: TRBD2
V gene: TRBV9
clone size: NA
CDR3 length: 15
J gene: TRBJ2-1
CDR3 DNA: TGTGCCAGCAGCAACCGACTAGCGGTCGTAGATGAGCAGTTCTTC
CDR3 protein: CASSNRLAVVDEQFF

D gene: TRBD2
V gene: TRBV27
clone size: NA
CDR3 length: 16
J gene: TRBJ2-7
CDR3 DNA: TGTGCCAGCAGTTCCTTGGGGCTAGCGGTAACCTACGAGCAGTACTTC
CDR3 protein: CASSSLGLAVTYEQYF

D gene: TRBD1
V gene: TRBV27
clone size: NA
CDR3 length: 14
J gene: TRBJ2-3
CDR3 DNA: TGTGCCAGCAGGGACAGGCTGTCGACAGATACGCAGTATTTT
CDR3 protein: CASRDRLSTDTQYF

D gene: NA
V gene: TRBV7-9
clone size: NA
CDR3 length: 15
J gene: TRBJ1-5
CDR3 DNA: TGTGCCAGCAGCGGACCCGGGGAAGCAAATCAGCCCCAGCATTTT
CDR3 protein: CASSGPGEANQPQHF

D gene: TRBD1
V gene: TRBV27
clone size: few
CDR3 length: 16
J gene: TRBJ2-1
CDR3 DNA: TGTGCCAGCAGCCTATACACAGGGGGCGGCCACAATGAGCAGTTCTTC
CDR3 protein: CASSLYTGGGHNEQFF

D gene: NA
V gene: TRBV5-6
clone size: NA
CDR3 length: 13
J gene: TRBJ1-1
CDR3 DNA: TGTGCCAGCAGCTTGATGGGGGGGCCTGAAGCTTTCTTT
CDR3 protein: CASSLMGGPEAFF

D gene: TRBD2
V gene: TRBV5-6
clone size: NA
CDR3 length: 12
J gene: TRBJ2-7
CDR3 DNA: TGTGCCAGCAGCACGCTGGGGGGGTCGTGCTACTTC
CDR3 protein: CASSTLGGSCYF

D gene: NA
V gene: TRBV29-1
clone size: NA
CDR3 length: 13
J gene: TRBJ2-7
CDR3 DNA: TGCAGCGTAGCAGGACCAAGCTCCTACGAGCAGTACTTC
CDR3 protein: CSVAGPSSYEQYF

D gene: NA
V gene: TRBV10-2
clone size: few
CDR3 length: 15
J gene: TRBJ1-5
CDR3 DNA: TGCGCCAGCAGTGAAGGCGGTTATAGCAATCAGCCCCAGCATTTT
CDR3 protein: CASSEGGYSNQPQHF

D gene: NA
V gene: TRBV28
clone size: NA
CDR3 length: 14
J gene: TRBJ1-4
CDR3 DNA: TGTGCCAGCAGTTCCACAGGGAGATATGAAAAACTGTTTTTT
CDR3 protein: CASSSTGRYEKLFF

D gene: NA
V gene: TRBV4-1
clone size: NA
CDR3 length: 15
J gene: TRBJ2-3
CDR3 DNA: TGCGCCAGCAGCCAAGGAGGGGCAGTCACAGATACGCAGTATTTT
CDR3 protein: CASSQGGAVTDTQYF

D gene: NA
V gene: TRBV27
clone size: NA
CDR3 length: 14
J gene: TRBJ2-6
CDR3 DNA: TGTGCCAGCAGTCCGACGGGGGGGGCCAACGTCCTGACTTTC
CDR3 protein: CASSPTGGANVLTF

D gene: NA
V gene: TRBV9
clone size: NA
CDR3 length: 11
J gene: TRBJ2-2
CDR3 DNA: TGTGCCAGCTCATACACCGGGGAGCTGTTTTTT
CDR3 protein: CASSYTGELFF

D gene: NA
V gene: TRBV10-3
clone size: NA
CDR3 length: 15
J gene: TRBJ2-7
CDR3 DNA: TGTGCCATCAGTAGCCAGACCGGGCGATCCTACGAGCAGTACTTC
CDR3 protein: CAISSQTGRSYEQYF

D gene: NA
V gene: TRBV27
clone size: NA
CDR3 length: 14
J gene: TRBJ1-4
CDR3 DNA: TGTGCCAGCAGTTTATCTGGGGTAGACGAAAAACTGTTTTTT
CDR3 protein: CASSLSGVDEKLFF

D gene: TRBD1
V gene: TRBV4-1
clone size: NA
CDR3 length: 15
J gene: TRBJ2-1
CDR3 DNA: TGCGCCAGCAGCCGAGACAGGGGGCGAGGCAATGAGCAGTTCTTC
CDR3 protein: CASSRDRGRGNEQFF

D gene: NA
V gene: TRBV28
clone size: few
CDR3 length: 15
J gene: TRBJ2-5
CDR3 DNA: TGTGCCACCCACGACCAGGGGGGATTCCGGGAGACCCAGTACTTC
CDR3 protein: CATHDQGGFRETQYF

D gene: NA
V gene: TRBV27
clone size: NA
CDR3 length: 12
J gene: TRBJ2-2
CDR3 DNA: TGTGCCAGCAGTCCCCTGACCGGGGAGCTGTTTTTT
CDR3 protein: CASSPLTGELFF

D gene: TRBD1
V gene: TRBV7-9
clone size: NA
CDR3 length: 18
J gene: TRBJ2-1
CDR3 DNA: TGTGCCAGCAGCTTACCCGAGGGAGAAGGGGGCGCTTACTATGAGCAGTTCTTC
CDR3 protein: CASSLPEGEGGAYYEQFF

D gene: NA
V gene: TRBV9
clone size: NA
CDR3 length: 14
J gene: TRBJ2-3
CDR3 DNA: TGTGCCAGCACGGCTAGCGCACGCACAGATACGCAGTATTTT
CDR3 protein: CASTASARTDTQYF

D gene: TRBD1
V gene: TRBV9
clone size: NA
CDR3 length: 14
J gene: TRBJ1-2
CDR3 DNA: TGTGCCAGCAGCGTAGGGACAGGGGACTATGGCTACACCTTC
CDR3 protein: CASSVGTGDYGYTF

D gene: NA
V gene: TRBV4-2
clone size: few
CDR3 length: 15
J gene: TRBJ2-7
CDR3 DNA: TGTGCCAGCAGCCAAACCCGGACAGCCGTCAACGAGCAGTACTTC
CDR3 protein: CASSQTRTAVNEQYF

D gene: NA
V gene: TRBV5-1
clone size: NA
CDR3 length: 14
J gene: TRBJ1-2
CDR3 DNA: TGCGCCAGCAGCGACTTAGGTGACGGCTATGGCTACACCTTC
CDR3 protein: CASSDLGDGYGYTF

D gene: NA
V gene: TRBV7-9
clone size: few
CDR3 length: 13
J gene: TRBJ1-5
CDR3 DNA: TGTGCCAGCAGCTTTGAACAAAATCAGCCCCAGCATTTT
CDR3 protein: CASSFEQNQPQHF

D gene: NA
V gene: TRBV5-8
clone size: NA
CDR3 length: 13
J gene: TRBJ1-5
CDR3 DNA: TGTGCCAGCAGCTTGGTGGTGGGGGAGCCCCAGCATTTT
CDR3 protein: CASSLVVGEPQHF

D gene: TRBD2
V gene: TRBV9
clone size: once
CDR3 length: 14
J gene: TRBJ2-7
CDR3 DNA: TGTGCCAGCAGCCCAGCAGCGGGAAGCTACGAGCAGTACTTC
CDR3 protein: CASSPAAGSYEQYF

D gene: TRBD2
V gene: TRBV4-2
clone size: NA
CDR3 length: 17
J gene: TRBJ2-1
CDR3 DNA: TGTGCCAGCAGCCCGGGAGACGGGACTAGCGCCCACAATGAGCAGTTCTTC
CDR3 protein: CASSPGDGTSAHNEQFF

D gene: NA
V gene: TRBV27
clone size: NA
CDR3 length: 16
J gene: TRBJ2-5
CDR3 DNA: TGTGCCAGCAGAGAGTATGGGGGCGGGATCGGGGAGACCCAGTACTTC
CDR3 protein: CASREYGGGIGETQYF

D gene: TRBD2
V gene: TRBV29-1
clone size: NA
CDR3 length: 15
J gene: TRBJ2-3
CDR3 DNA: TGCAGCGTTGAAGAGCCTAGCGGGGCCTGGGATACGCAGTATTTT
CDR3 protein: CSVEEPSGAWDTQYF

D gene: NA
V gene: TRBV28
clone size: NA
CDR3 length: 16
J gene: TRBJ2-2
CDR3 DNA: TGTGCCAGCACACAGCCGACCCTAATCAATTCCGGGGAGCTGTTTTTT
CDR3 protein: CASTQPTLINSGELFF

D gene: NA
V gene: TRBV29-1
clone size: NA
CDR3 length: 15
J gene: TRBJ2-3
CDR3 DNA: TGCAGCGTTGCGGTGGGAGACCTAGGCACAGATACGCAGTATTTT
CDR3 protein: CSVAVGDLGTDTQYF

D gene: TRBD1
V gene: TRBV6-5
clone size: NA
CDR3 length: 14
J gene: TRBJ2-7
CDR3 DNA: TGTGCCAGCAGTTACGGGGACAGCGGTTACGAGCAGTACTTC
CDR3 protein: CASSYGDSGYEQYF

D gene: TRBD1
V gene: TRBV7-9
clone size: NA
CDR3 length: 16
J gene: TRBJ2-3
CDR3 DNA: TGTGCCAGCAGCTTAACGACAGGGGGAAGCACAGATACGCAGTATTTT
CDR3 protein: CASSLTTGGSTDTQYF

D gene: NA
V gene: TRBV4-1
clone size: few
CDR3 length: 12
J gene: TRBJ2-1
CDR3 DNA: TGCGCCAGCAGCGCCCGGGGAGGTGAGCAGTTCTTC
CDR3 protein: CASSARGGEQFF

D gene: NA
V gene: TRBV7-2
clone size: once
CDR3 length: 17
J gene: TRBJ2-3
CDR3 DNA: TGTGCCAGCAGCTTAGTAATAAGACCCGGGAGCACAGATACGCAGTATTTT
CDR3 protein: CASSLVIRPGSTDTQYF

D gene: TRBD1
V gene: TRBV5-6
clone size: NA
CDR3 length: 14
J gene: TRBJ1-2
CDR3 DNA: TGTGCCAGCAGCTTGGCCACAGGGGGAGGTGGCTACACCTTC
CDR3 protein: CASSLATGGGGYTF

D gene: NA
V gene: TRBV9
clone size: NA
CDR3 length: 12
J gene: TRBJ2-2
CDR3 DNA: TGTGCCAGCAGCGCTACTCAAGGGGAGCTGTTTTTT
CDR3 protein: CASSATQGELFF